The subject of this entry is one T cell receptor beta chain. The sample belongs to a study of T cells in Graves' hyperthyroidism and ophthalmopathy. The overall study: At the time of initial diagnosis and before any treatment, peripheral blood was collected.

Subjects with ophthalmopathy showed a Clinical Activity Score no lower than 3, a NOSPECS grade no lower than 4, and a duration shorter than 3 months. The study left out patients who had uncontrolled infection, other autoimmune disease, pregnancy or lactation. Trimming pared 10 bases from V and 0 bases from J, leaving 13 bases between. The CDR3 runs 13 residues. CDR1 is MNHEY, CDR2 SMNVEV, per germline (reference sequence). Researchers amplified the TCR beta CDR3 regions from RNA transcripts. The TCR CDR3 was amplified in a first-round RT-PCR using the HTBI primer set. TCRdb re-called the multiplex PCR reads with MiXCR, one entry per CDR3 protein. This sample has about 640,000 distinct CDR3 sequences; roughly 20% occur once, and the top ten carry around a third.

The rearrangement joins TRBV27 to TRBJ2-7, with D possibly being TRBD1 (5 bases). The sample taken for sequencing was blood. This clonotype was sampled from a man between 25 and 39 years old with Graves' ophthalmopathy. The CDR3 DNA follows: TGTGCCACCCAGGACACAAACTCCTACGAGCAGTACTTC. It translates to CATQDTNSYEQYF.